This T cell receptor (beta chain) stems from a study of T cells in Graves' hyperthyroidism and ophthalmopathy. The study, taken as a whole, reports: Also found in blood were most expanded thyroid clonotypes above 0.001.

The ends were cut back, 3 bases at V and 2 bases at J, with 7 bases in the middle. This CDR3 region has 14 residues. Germline assignment: CDR1 KGHSH and CDR2 LQKENI. Patients aged 18 to 65 had newly diagnosed hyperthyroidism lasting under 2 months. Diagnoses used clinical symptoms, serum thyroxine and TRAb, thyroid ultrasound and orbital computed tomography. Fresh peripheral blood, more than 8 ml of it, supplied the PBMCs. This clonotype was observed a handful of times. The target antigen is unknown. The CDR3 regions of TCR beta were amplified from RNA transcripts. Primed by the HTBI set, a first-round RT-PCR was run on the TCR CDR3. TCRdb reprocessed the multiplex PCR reads via MiXCR and lists one record per CDR3 protein. Of roughly 400,000 distinct CDR3 sequences listed, less than 20% were seen once; the top ten hold approximately 30%.

Material for sequencing was blood. The TCR was taken from a woman younger than 35 with Graves' hyperthyroidism that later progressed to Graves' ophthalmopathy. The chain has TRBV18 and TRBJ2-2; perhaps TRBD1 as D (6 bases). In DNA, the CDR3 is TGTGCCAGCTCACCGGGACACAACACCGGGGAGCTGTTTTTT. Its protein is CASSPGHNTGELFF.